Listed here are 12 T cell receptor beta chains from one sample, sequenced in a study of human T cells and chemical hapten exposure. From whole blood left unfractionated, total RNA was extracted. Each CDR3 protein is one row after TCRdb ran MiXCR on the 5' RACE reads. The data contain about 140,000 distinct CDR3 sequences, about 4% of them singletons. Receptors were obtained from a female donor in good health.

The chain has TRBV29-1 and TRBJ2-7; TRBD2 matches 7 bases. Germline V gene sequence: CDR1 SQVTM, CDR2 ANQGSEA. V gave up 7 bases and J gave up 4 bases; unmatched junction bases: 13. This CDR3 comprises 14 residues. DNA of the CDR3: TGCAGCGCCAGACCGGGACGAGCGGGGTACGAGCAGTACTTC. Encoded protein: CSARPGRAGYEQYF.

This clonotype was observed at least ten times. The V and J genes are TRBV2 and TRBJ2-3; tentatively, D is TRBD2 (6 bases). This CDR3 is built from 16 residues. Deletions cut 8 bases from V and 4 bases from J, with 22 bases between. Germline lookup yields CDR1 SNHLY and CDR2 FYNNEI. The CDR3 loop reads CASYGRTGESADTQYF. For the CDR3, the DNA is TGTGCCAGCTATGGTCGGACGGGGGAATCAGCAGATACGCAGTATTTT.

This clonotype was found many times. The chain uses TRBV7-9 and TRBJ1-1; D might be TRBD1 (5 bases). Germline V gene sequence: CDR1 SEHNR, CDR2 FQNEAQ (reference sequence). This CDR3 region has 13 residues. V shed 2 bases and J shed 4 bases, with 8 bases lying between them. The CDR3 sequence: CASSLSQGTEAFF. The CDR3 nucleotides are TGTGCCAGCAGCTTATCTCAGGGCACTGAAGCTTTCTTT.

This clonotype was picked up a small number of times. The chain employs TRBV7-2 and TRBJ2-5; D is perhaps TRBD2 (6 bases). Germline lookup yields CDR1 SGHTA and CDR2 FQGNSA. The CDR3 consists of 16 residues. The V end was cut by 4 bases, the J end by 1 base, with 16 bases between. The CDR3 protein is CASSYRAAGTQETQYF. The CDR3 DNA sequence: TGTGCCAGCAGCTACCGGGCTGCGGGGACCCAAGAGACCCAGTACTTC.

Only a few counts were recorded for this clonotype. This rearrangement joins TRBV6-5 to TRBJ1-5; 7 bases agree with TRBD1. V shed 5 bases, J shed 2 bases, and the junction held 9 bases outside the gene matches. CDR3 length: 16 amino acids. In germline, CDR1 is MNHEY, CDR2 SVGAGI. The DNA of the CDR3 is TGTGCCAGCAGTACCAGGTACAGGGGTCGCAATCAGCCCCAGCATTTT. Amino acid sequence: CASSTRYRGRNQPQHF.

This clonotype was counted many times. This rearrangement joins TRBV2 to TRBJ2-3; 10 bases are shared with TRBD2. Germline trimming cut 9 bases from V and 1 base from J; bases unmatched to any gene: 13. Per germline, CDR1 SNHLY and CDR2 FYNNEI. The CDR3 is made up of 17 amino acids. CDR3 bases: TGTGCCAGGAGCGGGGGGGCAGGTTCTCCCCGCACAGATACGCAGTATTTT. Translating gives CARSGGAGSPRTDTQYF. Drawing the rest from reference TRBV2 and TRBJ2-3, the complete variable domain is EPEVTQTPSHQVTQMGQEVILRCVPISNHLYFYWYRQILGQKVEFLVSFYNNEISEKSEIFDDQFSVERPDGSNFTLKIRSTKLEDSAMYFCARSGGAGSPRTDTQYFGPGTRLTVL.

This clonotype was counted at least ten times. The chain is built from TRBV10-1 and TRBJ2-7, with TRBD1 matching over 9 bases. The CDR3 is 15 amino acids. In germline, CDR1 is WNHNN, CDR2 SYGVQD (reference sequence). Trimming removed 2 bases from V and 3 bases from J; junction bases left unmatched: 5. The CDR3 DNA follows: TGCGCCAGCAGTGAGAGGGACAGGGATATCTACGAGCAGTACTTC. This codes for CASSERDRDIYEQYF.

This chain uses TRBV20-1 with TRBJ1-5; 7 nucleotides agree with TRBD1. Germline V gene sequence: CDR1 DFQATT, CDR2 SNEGSKA (reference sequence). This CDR3 has 14 amino acids. The V segment lost 4 bases and the J segment 6 bases; nucleotides outside the gene matches: 9. The chain's CDR3 is CSAKNGQDVQPQHF. CDR3 bases: TGCAGTGCTAAGAACGGACAGGACGTTCAGCCCCAGCATTTT.

The genes are TRBV21-1 and TRBJ2-5. TRBV21-1 is a documented pseudogene. CDR3 length: 12 amino acids. The CDR3 DNA reads as TGTGCCCAGGCCGAAGGTGCGGAGACCCAGTACTTC. Residues: CAQAEGAETQYF.

This clonotype was seen at least ten times. The rearrangement joins TRBV21-1 to TRBJ2-4; TRBD1 is the table's D call and was not checked against the DNA. TRBV21-1 is a pseudogene locus. This CDR3 is 17 amino acids long. CDR3 coding DNA: TGTGCCAGCAGCCCTACCAAAGGGGGCCGGGGCAAAAACATTCAGTACTTC. This sequence encodes CASSPTKGGRGKNIQYF.

This clonotype was detected ten times or more. The chain employs TRBV6-5 and TRBJ1-1, with TRBD1 matching over 7 bases. With 0 bases clipped from V and 2 bases from J, the junction kept 15 bases outside the gene matches. CDR3 length: 19 amino acids. Germline CDR1 reads MNHEY; CDR2 reads SVGAGI. The CDR3 loop is CASSYSLTTGLGENTEAFF. The CDR3 DNA is TGTGCCAGCAGTTACTCCCTAACGACAGGGTTGGGGGAAAACACTGAAGCTTTCTTT.

This clonotype was found many times. The chain joins TRBV20-1 to TRBJ1-3, with D uncertain. Germline CDR1 DFQATT, CDR2 SNEGSKA (reference sequence). V was cut by 2 bases and J by 4 bases, with 27 bases left in between. The CDR3 has 19 residues. The CDR3 DNA sequence: TGCAGTGCTAGAAAGTTAGGCGTGGGAGAGGGTAAAGACGGAAACACCATATATTTT. It translates to CSARKLGVGEGKDGNTIYF.